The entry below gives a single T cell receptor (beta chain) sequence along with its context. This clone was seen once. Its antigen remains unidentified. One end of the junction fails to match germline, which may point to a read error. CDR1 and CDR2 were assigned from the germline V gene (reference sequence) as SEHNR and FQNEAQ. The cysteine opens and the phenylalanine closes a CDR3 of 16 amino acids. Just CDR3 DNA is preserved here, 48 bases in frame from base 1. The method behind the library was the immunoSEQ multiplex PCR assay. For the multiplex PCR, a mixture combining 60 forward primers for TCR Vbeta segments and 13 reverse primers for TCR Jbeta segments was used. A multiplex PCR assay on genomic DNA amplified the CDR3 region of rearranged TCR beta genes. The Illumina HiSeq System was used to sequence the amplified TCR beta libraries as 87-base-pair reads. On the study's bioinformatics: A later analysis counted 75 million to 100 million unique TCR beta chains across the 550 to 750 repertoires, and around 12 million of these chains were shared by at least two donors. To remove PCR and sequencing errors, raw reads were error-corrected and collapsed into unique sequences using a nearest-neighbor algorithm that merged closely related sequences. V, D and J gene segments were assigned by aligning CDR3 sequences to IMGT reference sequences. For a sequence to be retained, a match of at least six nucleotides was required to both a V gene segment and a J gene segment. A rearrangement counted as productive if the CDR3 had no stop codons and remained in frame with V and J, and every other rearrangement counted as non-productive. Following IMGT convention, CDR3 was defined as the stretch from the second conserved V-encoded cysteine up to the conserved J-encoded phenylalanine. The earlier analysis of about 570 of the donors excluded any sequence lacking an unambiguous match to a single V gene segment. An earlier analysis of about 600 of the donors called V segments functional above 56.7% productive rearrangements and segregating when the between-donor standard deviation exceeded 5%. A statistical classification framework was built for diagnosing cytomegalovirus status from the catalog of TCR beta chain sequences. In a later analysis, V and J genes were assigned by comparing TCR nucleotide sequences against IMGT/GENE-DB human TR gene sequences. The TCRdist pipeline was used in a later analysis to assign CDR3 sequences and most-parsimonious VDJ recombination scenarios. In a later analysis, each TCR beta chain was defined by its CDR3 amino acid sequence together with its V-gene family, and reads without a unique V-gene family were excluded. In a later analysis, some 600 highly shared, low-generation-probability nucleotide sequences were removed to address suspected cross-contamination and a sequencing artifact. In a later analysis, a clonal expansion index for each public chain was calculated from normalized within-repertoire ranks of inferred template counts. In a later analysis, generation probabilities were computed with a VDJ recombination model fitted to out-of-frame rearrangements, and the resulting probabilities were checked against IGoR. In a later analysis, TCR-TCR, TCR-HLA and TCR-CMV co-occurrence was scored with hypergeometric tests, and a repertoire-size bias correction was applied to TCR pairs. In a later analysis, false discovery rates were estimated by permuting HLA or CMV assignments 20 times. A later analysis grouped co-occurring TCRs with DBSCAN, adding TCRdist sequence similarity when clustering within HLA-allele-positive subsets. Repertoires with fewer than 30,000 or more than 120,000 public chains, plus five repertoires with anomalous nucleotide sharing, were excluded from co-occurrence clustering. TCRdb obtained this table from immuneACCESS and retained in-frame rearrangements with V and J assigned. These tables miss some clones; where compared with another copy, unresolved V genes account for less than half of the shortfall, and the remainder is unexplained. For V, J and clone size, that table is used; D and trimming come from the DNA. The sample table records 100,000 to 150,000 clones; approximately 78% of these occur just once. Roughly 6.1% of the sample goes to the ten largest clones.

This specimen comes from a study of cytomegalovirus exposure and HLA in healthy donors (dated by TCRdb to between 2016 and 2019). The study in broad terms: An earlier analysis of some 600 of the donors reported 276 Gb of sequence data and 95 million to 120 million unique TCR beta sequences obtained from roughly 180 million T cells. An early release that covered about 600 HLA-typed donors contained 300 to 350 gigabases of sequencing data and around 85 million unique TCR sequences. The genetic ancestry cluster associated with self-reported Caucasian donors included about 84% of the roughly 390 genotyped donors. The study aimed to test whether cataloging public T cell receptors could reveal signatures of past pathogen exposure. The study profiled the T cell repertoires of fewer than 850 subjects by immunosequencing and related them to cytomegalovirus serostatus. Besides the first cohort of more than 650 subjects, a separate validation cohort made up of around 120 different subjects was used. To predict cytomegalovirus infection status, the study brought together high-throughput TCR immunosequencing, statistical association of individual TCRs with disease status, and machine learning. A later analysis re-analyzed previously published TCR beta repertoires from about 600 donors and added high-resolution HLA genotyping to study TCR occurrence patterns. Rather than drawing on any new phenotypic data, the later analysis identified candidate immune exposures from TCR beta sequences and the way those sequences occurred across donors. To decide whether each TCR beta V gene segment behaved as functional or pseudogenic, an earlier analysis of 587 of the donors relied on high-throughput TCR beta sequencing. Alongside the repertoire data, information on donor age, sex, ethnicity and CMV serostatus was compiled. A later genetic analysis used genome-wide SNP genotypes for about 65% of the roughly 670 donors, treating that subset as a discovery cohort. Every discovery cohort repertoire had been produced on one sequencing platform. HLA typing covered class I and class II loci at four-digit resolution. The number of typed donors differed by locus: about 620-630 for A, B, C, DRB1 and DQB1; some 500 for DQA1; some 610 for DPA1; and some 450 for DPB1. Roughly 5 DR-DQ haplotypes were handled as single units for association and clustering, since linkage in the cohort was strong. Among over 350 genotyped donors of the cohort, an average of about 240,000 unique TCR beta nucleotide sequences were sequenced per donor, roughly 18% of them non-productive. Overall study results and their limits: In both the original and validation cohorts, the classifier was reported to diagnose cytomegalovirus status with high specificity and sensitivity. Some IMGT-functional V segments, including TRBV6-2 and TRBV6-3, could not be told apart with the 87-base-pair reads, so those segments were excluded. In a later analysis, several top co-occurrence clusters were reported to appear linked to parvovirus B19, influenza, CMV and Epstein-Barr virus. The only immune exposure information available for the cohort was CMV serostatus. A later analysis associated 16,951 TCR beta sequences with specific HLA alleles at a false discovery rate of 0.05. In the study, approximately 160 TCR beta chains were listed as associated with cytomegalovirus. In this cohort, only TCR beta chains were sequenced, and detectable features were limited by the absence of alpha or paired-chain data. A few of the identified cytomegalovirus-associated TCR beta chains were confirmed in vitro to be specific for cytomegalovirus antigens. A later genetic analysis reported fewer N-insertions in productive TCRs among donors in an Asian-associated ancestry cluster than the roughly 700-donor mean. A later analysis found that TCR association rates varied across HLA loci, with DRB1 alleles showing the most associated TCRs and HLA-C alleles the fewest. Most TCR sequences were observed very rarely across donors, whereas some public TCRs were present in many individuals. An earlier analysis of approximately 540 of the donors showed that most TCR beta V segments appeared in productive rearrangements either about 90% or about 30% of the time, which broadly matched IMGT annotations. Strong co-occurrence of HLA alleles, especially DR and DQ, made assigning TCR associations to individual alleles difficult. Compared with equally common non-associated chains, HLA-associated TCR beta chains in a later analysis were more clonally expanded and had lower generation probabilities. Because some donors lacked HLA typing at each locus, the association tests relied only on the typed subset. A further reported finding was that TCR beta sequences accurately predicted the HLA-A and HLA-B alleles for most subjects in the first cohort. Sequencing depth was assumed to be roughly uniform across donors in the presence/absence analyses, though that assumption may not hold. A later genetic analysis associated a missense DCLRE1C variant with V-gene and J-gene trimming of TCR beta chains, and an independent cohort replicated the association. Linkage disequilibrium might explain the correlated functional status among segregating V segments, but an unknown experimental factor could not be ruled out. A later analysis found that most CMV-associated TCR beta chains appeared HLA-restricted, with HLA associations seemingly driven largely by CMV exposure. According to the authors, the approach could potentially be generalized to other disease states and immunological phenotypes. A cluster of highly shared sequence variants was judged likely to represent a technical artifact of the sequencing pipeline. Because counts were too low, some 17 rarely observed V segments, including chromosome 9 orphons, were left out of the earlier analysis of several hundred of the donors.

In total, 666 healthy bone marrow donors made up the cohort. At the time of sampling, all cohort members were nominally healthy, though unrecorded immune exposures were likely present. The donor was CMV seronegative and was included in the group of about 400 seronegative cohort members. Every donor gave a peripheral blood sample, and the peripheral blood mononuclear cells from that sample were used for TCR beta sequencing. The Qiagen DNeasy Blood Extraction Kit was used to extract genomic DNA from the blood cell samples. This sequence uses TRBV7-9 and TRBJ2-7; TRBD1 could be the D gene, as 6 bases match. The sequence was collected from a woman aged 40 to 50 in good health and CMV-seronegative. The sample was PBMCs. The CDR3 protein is CSSSLGVGQAIYEQYF. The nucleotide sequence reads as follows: TGTTCCAGCAGCTTAGGAGTGGGACAAGCTATCTACGAGCAGTACTTC.